This is a list of T cell receptor beta chains from one sample in a study of T cells in Graves' hyperthyroidism and ophthalmopathy. TCRdb passed the multiplex PCR reads through MiXCR, listing each CDR3 protein once. Of about 150,000 distinct CDR3 sequences listed, around 21% are singletons. The specimen was blood. The origin of the receptors is a woman aged 45 to 65 with Graves' hyperthyroidism that later progressed to Graves' ophthalmopathy. Both conserved end residues are part of each CDR3. The D gene is left open where the match is weak. Clone size is given for some rows only: seen once, a few or many times, or a class if the clone is expanded.

v_gene,len,j_gene,abundance,d_gene,CDR3aa,CDR3nt
TRBV3-1,16,TRBJ2-7,.,TRBD2,CASSQEAGGRFYEQYF,TGTGCCAGCAGCCAAGAAGCGGGAGGGCGGTTCTACGAGCAGTACTTC
TRBV12-3/TRBV12-4,16,TRBJ2-7,.,.,CASSRRGGPRDYEQYF,TGTGCCAGCAGTCGAAGGGGTGGTCCTAGAGACTACGAGCAGTACTTC
TRBV20-1,15,TRBJ2-1,many,TRBD1,CSARDWDRISNEQFF,TGCAGTGCTAGAGATTGGGACAGGATCTCCAATGAGCAGTTCTTC
TRBV10-3,14,TRBJ1-5,.,TRBD1,CAIRGQGFNQPQHF,TGTGCCATCAGGGGACAGGGTTTTAATCAGCCCCAGCATTTT
TRBV2,14,TRBJ2-4,many,.,CASSERGSRNIQYF,TGTGCCAGCAGTGAAAGGGGAAGCAGAAACATTCAGTACTTC
TRBV28,14,TRBJ2-5,few,.,CASRGAGPRETQYF,TGTGCCAGCAGGGGGGCAGGGCCGCGGGAGACCCAGTACTTC
TRBV20-1,12,TRBJ1-1,many,.,CSARWGGGEAFF,TGCAGTGCTAGATGGGGGGGTGGTGAAGCTTTCTTT
TRBV11-3,14,TRBJ2-2,many,TRBD1,CASSRDRGTGELFF,TGTGCCAGCAGCCGGGACAGGGGCACCGGGGAGCTGTTTTTT
TRBV2,16,TRBJ2-7,.,.,CASSYAVQGYPNEQYF,TGTGCCAGCAGTTACGCGGTGCAGGGGTACCCCAACGAGCAGTACTTC
TRBV2,13,TRBJ2-1,many,.,CASSERQAREQFF,TGTGCCAGCAGTGAAAGGCAAGCGCGTGAGCAGTTCTTC
TRBV20-1,12,TRBJ1-1,.,.,CRRDRVNTEAFF,TGCAGGAGAGACAGAGTGAACACTGAAGCTTTCTTT
TRBV28,17,TRBJ2-1,.,TRBD2,CASRKDLAGGSYNEQFF,TGTGCCAGCAGGAAAGATCTAGCGGGAGGAAGCTACAATGAGCAGTTCTTC
TRBV5-5,15,TRBJ2-1,.,TRBD2,CASSLGSGRLGEQFF,TGTGCCAGCAGCTTGGGTAGCGGGAGACTGGGTGAGCAGTTCTTC
TRBV11-2,14,TRBJ2-7,many,.,CASSRDASPYEQYF,TGTGCCAGCAGCCGAGATGCATCGCCCTACGAGCAGTACTTC
TRBV5-1,15,TRBJ2-3,.,TRBD2,CASSGVAGVSDTQYF,TGCGCCAGCAGCGGAGTAGCGGGAGTTTCAGATACGCAGTATTTT
TRBV6-4,15,TRBJ2-1,few,TRBD2,CASSALAGGSNEQFF,TGTGCCAGCAGTGCCCTAGCGGGAGGGTCGAATGAGCAGTTCTTC
TRBV19,13,TRBJ2-5,.,.,CASSADRSETQYF,TGTGCCAGTAGTGCTGACAGGTCGGAGACCCAGTACTTC
TRBV20-1,12,TRBJ2-1,.,.,CSADLTGNEQFF,TGCAGTGCCGACCTTACCGGCAATGAGCAGTTCTTC
TRBV6-1,12,TRBJ2-7,many,.,CASSVGHSEQYF,TGTGCCAGCAGTGTGGGACATAGCGAGCAGTACTTC
TRBV28,14,TRBJ1-5,many,TRBD1,CASSSQGVGQPQHF,TGTGCCAGCAGTTCCCAGGGGGTGGGTCAGCCCCAGCATTTT
TRBV6-5,14,TRBJ1-5,few,.,CASSLLRDYQPQHF,TGTGCCAGCAGTCTCTTACGGGATTACCAGCCCCAGCATTTT
TRBV30,12,TRBJ2-3,.,TRBD1,CATGAGEDTQYF,TGTGCGACAGGGGCCGGGGAAGATACGCAGTATTTT
TRBV13,12,TRBJ1-1,many,.,CASSFANTEAFF,TGTGCCAGCAGCTTCGCCAACACTGAAGCTTTCTTT
TRBV6-1,15,TRBJ2-3,many,.,CSSSYQRSATDTQYF,TGTTCCAGCAGCTACCAGCGGTCGGCCACAGATACGCAGTATTTT
TRBV6-5,15,TRBJ2-6,few,.,CASSYRGVSANVLTF,TGTGCCAGCAGTTATCGGGGAGTGTCGGCCAACGTCCTGACTTTC
TRBV20-1,17,TRBJ2-5,many,.,CSARGLVTGARKETQYF,TGCAGTGCTAGAGGCCTGGTAACGGGGGCGCGTAAAGAGACCCAGTACTTC
TRBV6-1,16,TRBJ2-2,many,TRBD2,CASSPLLAGTTGELFF,TGTGCCAGCAGTCCCCTCCTAGCGGGGACTACCGGGGAGCTGTTTTTT
TRBV2,14,TRBJ2-7,many,.,CASSRDLSSYEQYF,TGTGCCAGCAGTCGGGACCTAAGCTCCTACGAGCAGTACTTC
TRBV20-1,17,TRBJ1-4,many,.,CSASPLRGLRANEKLFF,TGCAGTGCTAGCCCCCTGCGGGGGTTGAGGGCTAATGAAAAACTGTTTTTT
TRBV20-1,11,TRBJ2-3,many,.,CSARYSDTQYF,TGCAGTGCCCGGTATTCGGATACGCAGTATTTT
TRBV29-1,12,TRBJ1-4,once,.,CSVGGGNEKLFF,TGCAGCGTTGGGGGGGGTAATGAAAAACTGTTTTTT
TRBV11-1,14,TRBJ2-5,.,.,CASREGTVQETQYF,TGTGCCAGCAGGGAGGGAACTGTCCAAGAGACCCAGTACTTC
TRBV2,17,TRBJ1-3,once,.,CASAMGGRGSSGNTIYF,TGTGCCAGCGCCATGGGGGGGCGCGGATCCTCTGGAAACACCATATATTTT
TRBV28,19,TRBJ2-1,many,TRBD1,CASSPRGTGGERRGNEQFF,TGTGCCAGCAGCCCCAGGGGGACAGGGGGGGAGCGGCGGGGCAATGAGCAGTTCTTC
TRBV18,15,TRBJ2-3,many,.,CASSQRQSSTDTQYF,TGTGCCAGCTCACAAAGACAGTCGTCCACAGATACGCAGTATTTT
TRBV7-2,17,TRBJ2-4,many,TRBD2,CASSRTSGRAGKNIQYF,TGTGCCAGCAGTCGGACTAGCGGGAGGGCCGGCAAAAACATTCAGTACTTC
TRBV6-2/TRBV6-3,15,TRBJ2-1,.,.,CASRRPVASWNEQFF,TGTGCCAGCAGGAGGCCCGTGGCCTCGTGGAATGAGCAGTTCTTC
TRBV18,13,TRBJ1-4,few,.,CASSPLGSEKLFF,TGTGCCAGCTCACCACTGGGGAGTGAAAAACTGTTTTTT
TRBV7-9,14,TRBJ1-6,.,.,CASSLGGANSPLHF,TGTGCCAGCAGCTTAGGGGGGGCCAATTCACCCCTCCACTTT
TRBV28,15,TRBJ2-3,.,.,CASSSGTLQADTQYF,TGTGCCAGCAGCTCCGGGACCCTTCAAGCAGATACGCAGTATTTT
TRBV28,14,TRBJ1-4,.,.,CASSLVSGADVLFF,TGTGCCAGCAGTTTAGTTTCAGGGGCCGACGTGCTGTTTTTT
TRBV6-1,16,TRBJ2-7,.,TRBD1,CASSVLPGQGSYEQYF,TGTGCCAGCAGTGTTTTACCGGGACAGGGATCCTACGAGCAGTACTTC